This TCR beta chain was retrieved from a study of blood T cell repertoires in COVID-19. At the level of the study: The origin of the acute and convalescent COVID-19 samples was the United States, Italy and Spain. PBMCs, B-cell-depleted T cells, or T cells provided the cDNA or gDNA that made up the material.

In the authors' methods: Using reference gene primer amplification, nucleated cell counts were estimated. Data came from immunoSEQ multiplex PCR; TCRdb stores just in-frame clones and leaves some out. V, J and clone size were drawn from that table, and D and trimming were deduced from the DNA. Among about 120,000 clones, 85% were seen once, and the ten largest hold under 13%. The germline V gene encodes CDR1 SGDLS and CDR2 YYNGEE. The CDR3 contains 15 residues. V trimming: 4 bases; J trimming: 4 bases; junction bases outside the gene matches: 11. This chain joins TRBV9 and TRBJ2-7; 7 positions agree with TRBD1. Source material: peripheral blood. The sequence was collected from a man aged 80 or over with acute or convalescent COVID-19. The CDR3 coding sequence is TGTGCCAGCAGCACGACAGGGTATAATGGGTACGAGCAGTACTTC. Translation gives CASSTTGYNGYEQYF.